A single T cell receptor (beta chain) is shown here with its context. This sample is part of a study of control samples from healthy donors and cancer patients. Per germline, CDR1 SQVTM and CDR2 ANQGSEA. The CDR3 is made up of 15 amino acids. Trimming stripped 4 bases from V and 0 bases from J, with 14 bases between. Clones were sequenced by immunoSEQ multiplex PCR, and TCRdb holds only the in-frame ones, with some missing. Of roughly 95,000 clones in the sample, approximately 86% were seen once. The TCR sequence derives from a man aged 30 to 45 in good health. Source material: blood. The rearrangement joins TRBV29-1 to TRBJ2-3; tentatively, D is TRBD1 or TRBD2 (6 bases each). CDR3 residues: CSVVFGGTSTDTQYF. Here the CDR3 DNA reads TGCAGCGTTGTATTCGGGGGCACTAGCACAGATACGCAGTATTTT.